This T cell receptor beta chain was recorded in a study of cytomegalovirus exposure and HLA in healthy donors. Study summary: A prior analysis found fewer than 120 million unique TCR beta sequences from 150 million to 200 million T cells.

Comments on this clone: The antigen is undetermined.

PCR involved 60 Vbeta and 13 Jbeta primers. In the original analysis: In a later analysis, of some 80 million unique beta chains, approximately 10 million appeared in at least two donors. Data came from immunoSEQ multiplex PCR; TCRdb stores just in-frame clones and leaves some out. That table gives V, J and clone size, and the DNA gave D and trimming. The sample carries around 64,000 clones, roughly 66% recorded once. Findings of the study overall: A later analysis by the authors found several of the most significant clusters apparently linked to common viral pathogens.

Everyone who donated was a healthy bone marrow donor. CDR1 is GTSNPN and CDR2 is SVGIG in the germline V gene (reference sequence). V was clipped by 3 bases and J by 7 bases, with 13 bases between them. The CDR3 consists of 13 residues. The sequence derives from a woman in her forties or fifties in good health and CMV-seronegative. V is TRBV30 and J is TRBJ1-5; possibly TRBD1 for D (5 bases). The sample comprised PBMCs. In nucleotides, the CDR3 is TGTGCCTGGAGCGGGGGTGACGGGCAGCCCCAGCATTTT. It specifies CAWSGGDGQPQHF.